This TCR beta chain was captured in a study of immune evolution from preneoplasia to lung adenocarcinoma. Study-wide results and caveats: Compared with EGFR-mutant or double wild-type lesions, KRAS-mutant nodules were more clonal. Top clone frequencies peaked in normal lung, apparently declining through invasive adenocarcinoma. Normal lung had highest clonality; later lesions appeared denser, more diverse.

Resections took place in Japan or China from about 2014 to 2018. The CDR3 has 15 residues. Germline CDR1 is MNHNS and CDR2 is SASEGT. With 6 bases clipped from V and 4 bases from J, the junction kept 11 bases outside the gene matches. Assay used: immunoSEQ multiplex PCR; TCRdb lists only in-frame clones, some missing. Altogether over 5,000 clones are present, 80% to 90% being singletons, with the ten largest covering over 5%. About this clone itself: Its matching antigen is unknown.

V is TRBV6-1 and J is TRBJ2-5, with 7 nucleotides matching TRBD2. Input material: FFPE invasive lung adenocarcinoma tissue. This receptor was obtained from a person between 50 and 60 years old with lung adenocarcinoma. CDR3 DNA sequence: TGTGCCAGCAGCCCTCGGAGAAGGGAGGGAGAGACCCAGTACTTC. It specifies CASSPRRREGETQYF.